What follows are 29 T cell receptor beta chains derived from one specimen sequenced in a study of pediatric ulcerative colitis. Some clones are missing from TCRdb's copy, which holds only in-frame ones; the method was immunoSEQ multiplex PCR. The repertoire holds 60,000 to 75,000 clones, with around four fifths as singletons. The sequenced sample consisted of blood. The receptors originated from a boy under 18 with moderate ulcerative colitis.

The rearrangement joins TRBV29-1 to TRBJ2-7; perhaps TRBD1 as D (6 bases). Germline CDR1 SQVTM, CDR2 ANQGSEA. The CDR3 is made up of 14 amino acids. V lost 0 bases, J lost 6 bases, and 15 bases lay in between. CDR3 protein: CSVEDSWLGGEQYF. The CDR3 DNA follows: TGCAGCGTTGAAGATTCCTGGTTAGGGGGCGAGCAGTACTTC.

This chain's CDR3 is CASRAVVGQGEAFF. The DNA for the CDR3 is TGTGCCAGCAGAGCCGTCGTCGGACAGGGGGAAGCTTTCTTT. The chain has TRBV2 and TRBJ1-1; TRBD1 matches 9 bases. In germline, CDR1 is SNHLY, CDR2 FYNNEI. V lost 6 bases and J lost 8; bases outside the gene matches: 10. The CDR3 has 14 residues. The full variable domain, in which reference TRBV2 and TRBJ1-1 provide the parts outside the CDR3, is EPEVTQTPSHQVTQMGQEVILRCVPISNHLYFYWYRQILGQKVEFLVSFYNNEISEKSEIFDDQFSVERPDGSNFTLKIRSTKLEDSAMYFCASRAVVGQGEAFFGQGTRLTVV.

The CDR3 loop is CASSPTSGGTGELFF. As DNA, the CDR3 is TGTGCCAGCAGCCCGACTAGCGGGGGGACCGGGGAGCTGTTTTTT. This chain joins TRBV7-6 and TRBJ2-2; 13 positions agree with TRBD2. Germline V CDR1 and CDR2: SGHVS, FNYEAQ. The CDR3 runs to 15 residues. The trim removed 5 bases at V and 5 bases at J, leaving 2 bases unmatched.

The chain couples TRBV4-3 to TRBJ2-5; 8 bases align to TRBD1. CDR1 is LGHNA, CDR2 YSLEER, per germline. The CDR3 runs 19 residues. The trim removed 0 bases at V and 2 bases at J, leaving 14 bases unmatched. CDR3 region: CASSQDRRTGNPKQETQYF. The DNA of the CDR3 is TGCGCCAGCAGCCAAGATCGAAGGACAGGGAACCCTAAGCAAGAGACCCAGTACTTC.

V gene TRBV7-8 combines with J gene TRBJ2-1; 12 nucleotides align to TRBD2. Trimming took 1 base from V and 5 from J; bases not matched to a gene: 3. CDR1 is SGHVS, CDR2 FQNEAQ, per germline. This CDR3 comprises 16 residues. The CDR3 nucleotides are TGTGCCAGCAGCTTAGATGGACTAGCGGGGAACAATGAGCAGTTCTTC. This translates into CASSLDGLAGNNEQFF.

The chain recombines TRBV19 with TRBJ2-1, with 13 bases aligning to TRBD2. The V and J ends lost 3 bases and 10 bases, in that order; junction bases with no gene match: 6. Germline CDR1 reads LNHDA; CDR2 reads SQIVND (reference sequence). The CDR3 runs 15 residues. CDR3 DNA: TGTGCCAGTAGTATCTGGACTAGCGGGAGTGGAGAGCAGTTCTTC. Translated: CASSIWTSGSGEQFF.

Only one count was recorded for this clone. The rearrangement joins TRBV6-5 to TRBJ1-6, with 10 nucleotides matching TRBD1. The V gene end was trimmed by 5 bases and the J gene end by 8 bases; junction bases not matched to a gene: 3. The CDR3 has 14 residues. CDR1 and CDR2 from the germline V gene are MNHEY and SVGAGI. CDR3 nucleotide sequence: TGTGCCAGCAGTACGGGACAGGGGCATTCACCCCTCCACTTT. It is translated as CASSTGQGHSPLHF.

The J gene is TRBJ2-2, the V gene TRBV11-2, with TRBD1 as a possible D gene (6 bases). The germline V gene has CDR1 SGHAT and CDR2 FQNNGV. The CDR3 covers 15 residues. The V end was cut by 7 bases, the J end by 5 bases, with 17 bases between. The CDR3 region is CASISTRGWTGELFF. The CDR3 coding sequence is TGTGCCAGCATCTCAACCAGGGGTTGGACCGGGGAGCTGTTTTTT.

The chain carries TRBV30 and TRBJ2-1; D is possibly TRBD2 (6 bases). The CDR3 covers 10 residues. Germline loops: CDR1 GTSNPN, CDR2 SVGIG (reference sequence). This chain's CDR3 is CGLGYNEQFF. Written as DNA, the CDR3 is TGTGGACTAGGATACAATGAGCAGTTCTTC.

This clone was observed a few times. V usage is TRBV4-1 and J usage is TRBJ1-5, with 7 bases lining up with TRBD1. The V gene end was trimmed by 4 bases and the J gene end by 3 bases; junction bases not matched to a gene: 6. This CDR3 is 15 amino acids long. Germline CDR1 and CDR2: MGHRA and YSYEKL. The CDR3 region has the DNA TGCGCCAGCAGCCCTACAGACAGGGACAATCAGCCCCAGCATTTT. Its protein product is CASSPTDRDNQPQHF.

This clone has only a few counts. This rearrangement joins TRBV5-1 to TRBJ2-5, with no clear D. Germline values: CDR1 SGHRS, CDR2 YFSETQ. CDR3 size: 11 residues. Trimming took 0 bases from V and 3 from J, leaving 0 bases between them. This chain's CDR3 is CASSLEETQYF. The CDR3 DNA reads as TGCGCCAGCAGCTTGGAAGAGACCCAGTACTTC.

This clone was seen more than once but under ten times. The chain uses TRBV29-1 and TRBJ1-1; D gene uncertain. Germline V gene lookup returns CDR1 SQVTM and CDR2 ANQGSEA. This CDR3 is built from 14 residues. V lost 5 bases and J lost 0, with 13 bases in between. The CDR3 DNA sequence: TGCAGCGTTCCCAACCCCGCCATGAACACTGAAGCTTTCTTT. Protein: CSVPNPAMNTEAFF. Full variable domain (missing parts from reference TRBV29-1 and TRBJ1-1): SAVISQKPSRDICQRGTSLTIQCQVDSQVTMMFWYRQQPGQSLTLIATANQGSEATYESGFVIDKFPISRPNLTFSTLTVSNMSPEDSSIYLCSVPNPAMNTEAFFGQGTRLTVV.

The chain is built from TRBV5-1 and TRBJ1-1; no firm D call. V lost 0 bases, J lost 7 bases, and 10 bases lay in between. Germline V gene sequence: CDR1 SGHRS, CDR2 YFSETQ. This CDR3 has 13 residues. In nucleotides, the CDR3 is TGCGCCAGCAGCTTGGGGAACAGTATTGAAGCTTTCTTT. As protein: CASSLGNSIEAFF. Complete variable domain (other parts from reference TRBV5-1 and TRBJ1-1): KAGVTQTPRYLIKTRGQQVTLSCSPISGHRSVSWYQQTPGQGLQFLFEYFSETQRNKGNFPGRFSGRQFSNSRSEMNVSTLELGDSALYLCASSLGNSIEAFFGQGTRLTVV.

This sequence joins TRBV2 and TRBJ2-1; TRBD1 agrees at 8 bases. CDR1 is SNHLY and CDR2 is FYNNEI in the germline V gene. The CDR3 is made up of 13 amino acids. The junction had 8 bases not matched to a gene; V was cut back by 4 bases and J by 12 bases. DNA for the CDR3: TGTGCCAGCAGTGGTCAGGGGGCGAGCTGGCAGTTCTTC. It codes for CASSGQGASWQFF.

The J gene is TRBJ2-2, the V gene TRBV30; D uncertain. The CDR3 is 13 amino acids. The germline V gene encodes CDR1 GTSNPN and CDR2 SVGIG (reference sequence). Trimming left V 5 bases short and J 6 bases short, with 13 bases between. This CDR3 is CAWGLSFPGELFF. In DNA form, the CDR3 reads TGTGCCTGGGGTCTTAGTTTCCCCGGGGAGCTGTTTTTT.

V gene TRBV7-2 combines with J gene TRBJ2-1; D may be TRBD2 (5 bases). The CDR3 sequence is 15 residues long. Germline V gene lookup returns CDR1 SGHTA and CDR2 FQGNSA. The germline V and J ends were trimmed by 1 base and 4 bases, with 11 bases remaining between them. CDR3 nucleotides: TGTGCCAGCAGCTTAGAGGGTGGAGGTTACAATGAGCAGTTCTTC. Translation: CASSLEGGGYNEQFF.

The chain is built from TRBV4-1 and TRBJ1-3, with D unclear. The V and J ends lost 1 base and 3 bases respectively, with 16 bases between them. The CDR3 runs 17 residues. Germline V gene lookup returns CDR1 MGHRA and CDR2 YSYEKL. In DNA form, the CDR3 reads TGCGCCAGCAGCCAAGGATCCGACGCAGCACGTGGAAACACCATATATTTT. Amino acid sequence: CASSQGSDAARGNTIYF.

The V call is TRBV11-1, the J call TRBJ2-7; TRBD2 is a possible D gene (6 bases). This CDR3 is 14 amino acids long. Trimming shortened V by 1 base and J by 9 bases, and 16 bases separated the two germline ends. Germline CDR1 is SGHAT and CDR2 is FQDESV (reference sequence). DNA of the CDR3: TGTGCCAGCAGCTTAGGGGGGGACCCCGTGGGGCAGTACTTC. Translation: CASSLGGDPVGQYF.

The CDR3 sequence: CAWSPGPPGPDTQYF. CDR3 in DNA: TGTGCCTGGAGTCCGGGACCGCCGGGGCCAGATACGCAGTATTTT. V gene TRBV30 combines with J gene TRBJ2-3; D could derive from TRBD1 or TRBD2 (5 bases each). Germline values: CDR1 GTSNPN, CDR2 SVGIG (reference sequence). The V and J ends lost 2 bases and 4 bases respectively, with 16 bases between them. The CDR3 loop spans 15 amino acids. Full variable domain (outside the CDR3, taken from reference TRBV30 and TRBJ2-3): SQTIHQWPATLVQPVGSPLSLECTVEGTSNPNLYWYRQAAGRGLQLLFYSVGIGQISSEVPQNLSASRPQDRQFILSSKKLLLSDSGFYLCAWSPGPPGPDTQYFGPGTRLTVL.

The rearrangement uses TRBV5-1 and TRBJ1-3; 8 nucleotides agree with TRBD1. Germline trimming cut 4 bases from V and 4 bases from J; bases unmatched to any gene: 7. The CDR3 consists of 15 residues. Germline CDR1 SGHRS, CDR2 YFSETQ. CDR3 residues: CASSPDRAYGNTIYF. In DNA form, the CDR3 reads TGCGCCAGCAGCCCGGACAGGGCTTACGGAAACACCATATATTTT.

V and J are TRBV6-1 and TRBJ1-1; possibly TRBD1 for D (5 bases). This CDR3 comprises 18 residues. The V and J ends lost 4 bases and 5 bases respectively, with 26 bases between them. Germline CDR1 reads MNHNS; CDR2 reads SASEGT. The CDR3 bases are TGTGCCAGCAGTGTTCTCGGCAGGGTGTCAAATGGGCGGACTGAAGCTTTCTTT. Its translation is CASSVLGRVSNGRTEAFF.

J is TRBJ2-7 and V is TRBV6-5; TRBD1 matches 8 bases. Per the germline V gene, CDR1 is MNHEY and CDR2 is SVGAGI. J was trimmed by 2 bases and V by 6 bases; bases with no gene match: 9. CDR3 length: 15 amino acids. CDR3 loop: CASRKGQGATYEQYF. The DNA of the CDR3 is TGTGCCAGCAGAAAGGGCCAGGGGGCCACCTACGAGCAGTACTTC.

V and J are TRBV6-1 and TRBJ1-5, with D possibly matching TRBD1 (6 bases). The germline CDR1 and CDR2 sequences are MNHNS and SASEGT. Trimming removed 4 bases at V and 5 bases at J, with 18 bases between. This CDR3 is 16 amino acids long. Written as DNA, the CDR3 is TGTGCCAGCAGTGGCGAGGGGGGCCTGGACGATCAGCCCCAGCATTTT. This gives the protein CASSGEGGLDDQPQHF.

This sequence joins TRBV5-4 and TRBJ1-2, with D unclear. CDR1 and CDR2 (germline): SGHNT, YYREEE (reference sequence). The CDR3 is 13 residues long. Trimming removed 1 base from V and 7 bases from J, with 11 bases in between. CDR3 protein: CASSLRATGGYTF. The CDR3 DNA follows: TGTGCCAGCAGCTTGCGTGCAACTGGTGGCTACACCTTC.

The gene calls are TRBV27 and TRBJ1-5; 9 nucleotides agree with TRBD1. The CDR3 loop spans 15 amino acids. In germline, CDR1 is MNHEY, CDR2 SMNVEV (reference sequence). With V trimmed by 2 bases and J by 8 bases, 7 bases remained unmatched. For the CDR3, the DNA is TGTGCCAGCAGTTTAGGGGGACAGGGCGGGGAGCCCCAGCATTTT. This translates into CASSLGGQGGEPQHF.

The chain has TRBV18 and TRBJ1-1, with D tentatively TRBD1 (5 bases). This CDR3 is 15 amino acids long. Trimming took off 0 bases at V and 4 bases at J, with 12 bases between the two ends. Germline values: CDR1 KGHSH, CDR2 LQKENI. This chain's CDR3 is CASSPPTVWSTEAFF. CDR3 sequence (DNA): TGTGCCAGCTCACCACCGACAGTTTGGAGCACTGAAGCTTTCTTT.

V and J are TRBV2 and TRBJ2-6; no definite D call. This CDR3 region has 13 residues. With 4 bases removed from V and 4 bases from J, the gap between germline ends came to 5 bases. Germline CDR1 SNHLY, CDR2 FYNNEI. The CDR3 spells CASSGPGANVLTF. The CDR3 DNA reads as TGTGCCAGCAGTGGGCCCGGGGCCAACGTCCTGACTTTC. Full variable domain (remainder filled in from reference TRBV2 and TRBJ2-6): EPEVTQTPSHQVTQMGQEVILRCVPISNHLYFYWYRQILGQKVEFLVSFYNNEISEKSEIFDDQFSVERPDGSNFTLKIRSTKLEDSAMYFCASSGPGANVLTFGAGSRLTVL.

V gene TRBV19 combines with J gene TRBJ2-1; a weak D match, TRBD2 (7 bases). Trimming cost V 5 bases and J 6 bases, with 23 bases left between them. CDR1 and CDR2 from the germline V gene are LNHDA and SQIVND (reference sequence). This CDR3 has 17 amino acids. The CDR3 DNA sequence: TGTGCCAGTAGTTTGGTTTCTAGCGGAGGAGGGGGCAATGAGCAGTTCTTC. It yields the protein CASSLVSSGGGGNEQFF. Variable domain in full (rest from reference TRBV19 and TRBJ2-1): DGGITQSPKYLFRKEGQNVTLSCEQNLNHDAMYWYRQDPGQGLRLIYYSQIVNDFQKGDIAEGYSVSREKKESFPLTVTSAQKNPTAFYLCASSLVSSGGGGNEQFFGPGTRLTVL.

This clone was seen a single time. V usage is TRBV4-1 and J usage is TRBJ2-2, with a tentative D call TRBD2 (7 bases). The germline CDR1 and CDR2 sequences are MGHRA and YSYEKL. Trimming took 2 bases from V and 7 from J, leaving 17 bases between them. The CDR3 is made up of 16 amino acids. The CDR3 loop is CASSQRGRARDGELFF. The CDR3 nucleotides read TGCGCCAGCAGCCAAAGGGGGAGGGCCCGGGACGGGGAGCTGTTTTTT.